The rows below give T cell receptor beta chains drawn from one sample of a study of shared clonotypes between healthy human individuals. The data were produced by immunoSEQ multiplex PCR, yet TCRdb's version contains in-frame clones alone and is incomplete. The data show around 2.3 million clones, approximately 95% seen once. The sequencing sample was made of naive CD4+ T cells sorted from blood. The receptors shown here come from a man aged 18 to 30 in good health. Both conserved end residues are part of each CDR3. The D gene is left open where the match is weak. The size field is filled for only some rows; it gives once, few, many or a size class.

clone size	V gene	J gene	D gene	CDR3 protein	CDR3 DNA
NA	TRBV5-4	TRBJ2-7	NA	CASSSPRSDEQYF	TGTGCCAGCAGCTCCCCTCGATCCGACGAGCAGTACTTC
NA	TRBV7-3	TRBJ1-6	NA	CASSLGENSPLHF	TGTGCCAGCAGCTTAGGGGAAAATTCACCCCTCCACTTT
NA	TRBV27	TRBJ2-3	NA	CASSSVPDTQYF	TGTGCCAGCAGTTCTGTTCCAGATACGCAGTATTTT
NA	TRBV4-1	TRBJ2-7	TRBD1	CASSQVGQGTYEQYF	TGCGCCAGCAGCCAAGTCGGACAGGGGACCTACGAGCAGTACTTC
NA	TRBV5-8	TRBJ1-2	NA	CASSPGLSGGYTF	TGTGCCAGCAGCCCCGGACTGTCCGGCGGCTACACCTTC
NA	TRBV28	TRBJ2-2	TRBD2	CASSLAGGPTGELFF	TGTGCCAGCAGCCTAGCGGGGGGGCCCACCGGGGAGCTGTTTTTT
NA	TRBV2	TRBJ1-6	NA	CASSGGLGSPLHF	TGTGCCAGCAGTGGAGGGCTGGGTTCACCCCTCCACTTT
NA	TRBV2	TRBJ1-3	NA	CASSLEAGRNSGNTIYF	TGTGCCAGCAGTCTGGAGGCCGGCAGAAACTCTGGAAACACCATATATTTT
NA	TRBV7-9	TRBJ2-1	NA	CASSFNAGPTYNEQFF	TGTGCCAGCAGCTTTAACGCGGGACCAACGTACAATGAGCAGTTCTTC
NA	TRBV19	TRBJ2-2	TRBD1	CASSGQGMNTGELFF	TGTGCCAGTTCAGGACAGGGTATGAACACCGGGGAGCTGTTTTTT
NA	TRBV18	TRBJ2-7	NA	CASSPPMTGEQYF	TGTGCCAGCTCACCACCGATGACCGGAGAGCAGTACTTC
NA	TRBV7-9	TRBJ2-7	TRBD1	CASSLTGQVVEQYF	TGTGCCAGCAGCTTAACCGGACAGGTCGTCGAGCAGTACTTC
NA	TRBV5-1	TRBJ1-1	TRBD1	CASSRRTGGWGTEAFF	TGCGCCAGCAGCCGACGGACAGGGGGCTGGGGGACTGAAGCTTTCTTT
NA	TRBV11-2	TRBJ1-4	NA	CASSLEGRSATNEKLFF	TGTGCCAGCAGCTTAGAAGGAAGGTCAGCCACTAATGAAAAACTGTTTTTT
NA	TRBV5-4	TRBJ1-2	NA	CASSLDSHYGYTF	TGTGCCAGCAGCTTGGACAGCCATTATGGCTACACCTTC
NA	TRBV4-1	TRBJ2-3	TRBD1	CASSQPRDRGLKDTQYF	TGCGCCAGCAGCCAACCCCGGGACAGGGGGCTGAAAGATACGCAGTATTTT
NA	TRBV7-7	TRBJ2-1	TRBD2	CASSLGTSGYNEQFF	TGTGCTAGCAGCTTAGGGACTAGCGGGTACAATGAGCAGTTCTTC
NA	TRBV6-1	TRBJ1-6	NA	CASSDGIGGALWF	TGTGCCAGCAGCGACGGGATCGGGGGTGCCCTTTGGTTT
NA	TRBV28	TRBJ2-5	NA	CASSTRVLTRETQYF	TGTGCCAGCAGTACAAGGGTCCTAACCCGGGAGACCCAGTACTTC
once	TRBV7-2	TRBJ2-7	TRBD2	CASNPQSGAGGLMQYF	TGTGCCAGCAACCCCCAGTCAGGTGCGGGGGGGCTGATGCAGTACTTC
NA	TRBV9	TRBJ2-1	NA	CASSVGSWVRNEQFF	TGTGCCAGCAGCGTAGGAAGTTGGGTACGCAATGAGCAGTTCTTC
once	TRBV6-1	TRBJ2-3	NA	CASSETTGLPSDTQYF	TGTGCCAGCAGTGAAACGACAGGACTACCCTCAGATACGCAGTATTTT
once	TRBV2	TRBJ1-3	NA	CASSDPRERDYF	TGTGCCAGCAGTGATCCTCGGGAACGAGACTATTTT